This T cell receptor beta chain comes out of a study of cytomegalovirus exposure and HLA in healthy donors. V lost 2 bases and J lost 6, with 16 bases in between. Germline V gene sequence: CDR1 SGHAT, CDR2 FQNNGV. The length of the CDR3 is 15 residues. 60 Vbeta and 13 Jbeta primers were used in PCR. Sequencing was performed with immunoSEQ multiplex PCR; in TCRdb, only in-frame clones are kept and a portion is missing. The sample contains fewer than 90,000 clones, about four fifths of which appear only once. This receptor was taken from a woman aged 35 to 49 in good health and CMV-seropositive. This rearrangement joins TRBV11-2 to TRBJ1-2; D possibly corresponds to TRBD1 (6 bases). Sequenced input: PBMCs. The CDR3 sequence is CASSLSGARGDGYTF. The CDR3 DNA sequence: TGTGCCAGCAGCTTATCGGGCGCCAGGGGTGATGGCTACACCTTC.